This is a list of T cell receptor beta chains from one sample in a study of control samples from healthy donors and cancer patients. TCRdb's copy holds only in-frame clones and misses some; the assay was immunoSEQ multiplex PCR. The table shows about 120,000 clones, with around 89% occurring only once. Material: blood. The receptors come from a man in his forties or fifties in good health. Both conserved end residues are trimmed from each CDR3.

V	length	J	CDR3
TRBV25-1	10	TRBJ1-1	ASSRTVTEAF
TRBV7-9	10	TRBJ2-1	AALADYNEQF
TRBV4-1	13	TRBJ1-4	ASSQVRTGNEKLF
TRBV6-4	11	TRBJ1-1	ASRRDRKAEAF
TRBV11-2	10	TRBJ2-3	ASTWDADTQY
TRBV5-6	12	TRBJ1-2	ASSRDRVVLGYT
TRBV5-1	13	TRBJ1-2	ASSLAEGGGYGYT
TRBV29-1	11	TRBJ1-5	SVDWGWNQPQH
TRBV10-3	16	TRBJ2-1	AISESNQGGRFFNEQF
TRBV3-1/TRBV3-2	16	TRBJ1-6	ASSQDLGATSYNSPLH
TRBV21-1	13	TRBJ2-1	ASSNRSSGGKEQF
TRBV12-5	11	TRBJ2-7	ASGRDSPYEQY
TRBV10-2	13	TRBJ2-1	ASKGSGGLYNEQF
TRBV4-1	18	TRBJ2-3	ASSQDWGLAGGLSTDTQY
TRBV7-8	10	TRBJ2-7	ASSKDLYEQY
TRBV18	14	TRBJ1-5	ASSPPQGRGNQPQH
TRBV5-4	13	TRBJ2-1	ASSKLAATYNEQF
TRBV5-6	9	TRBJ1-2	ASEAGGEFA
TRBV4-1	15	TRBJ1-3	ASSHPGQGNSGNTIY
TRBV5-1	13	TRBJ2-7	ASSFRTGDIDEQY
TRBV19	10	TRBJ2-7	ATTDRDYEQY
TRBV29-1	10	TRBJ1-2	SVVGTGNGYT
TRBV10-3	14	TRBJ1-3	AISESYGSSGNTIY
TRBV27	12	TRBJ1-5	ASSPAPVIGPQH
TRBV6-5	10	TRBJ1-1	AGLGGRAEAF
TRBV10-2	10	TRBJ1-2	ASGRDNYGYT
TRBV29-1	11	TRBJ1-1	SVHEVGNTEAF
TRBV29-1	11	TRBJ1-3	SVKGNSGNTIY
TRBV30	10	TRBJ1-4	ACRDNGEKLF
TRBV19	12	TRBJ1-1	ASSRGTTNTEAF
TRBV29-1	10	TRBJ1-5	SVGAVNQPQH
TRBV3-1/TRBV3-2	12	TRBJ2-2	ASSQQQGTGELF
TRBV6-6	13	TRBJ2-2	ASSYITSGGGELF
TRBV6-2/TRBV6-3	14	TRBJ1-5	ASSYFGGNSNQPQH
TRBV4-1	14	TRBJ2-7	ASSQDLSQGIFEQY
TRBV7-8	12	TRBJ2-7	ASSLGQRGSEQY
TRBV5-5	15	TRBJ2-1	ASSLRRPRDRDNEQF
TRBV24-1	13	TRBJ1-5	ATSDSRQGVKPQH
TRBV28	13	TRBJ1-1	ASSIRTLMNTEAF
TRBV4-3	14	TRBJ1-1	ASSQGLTGADTEAF
TRBV24-1	11	TRBJ2-7	ATSDFLGNEQY
TRBV5-1	12	TRBJ2-5	ASSFRGGWETQY
TRBV10-3	9	TRBJ1-1	ATGEGIEAF
TRBV5-1	11	TRBJ1-1	ASSEDPNTEAF
TRBV27	10	TRBJ2-3	ASSSAPDTQY
TRBV5-1	14	TRBJ1-3	ASSTGQGLAGNTIY
TRBV30	12	TRBJ1-2	AWNPGQTNYGYT
TRBV28	12	TRBJ1-2	ASSSEDRVNGYT
TRBV19	15	TRBJ2-6	ASSILGPNSGANVLT
TRBV27	13	TRBJ1-1	ASSLSWRGNTEAF